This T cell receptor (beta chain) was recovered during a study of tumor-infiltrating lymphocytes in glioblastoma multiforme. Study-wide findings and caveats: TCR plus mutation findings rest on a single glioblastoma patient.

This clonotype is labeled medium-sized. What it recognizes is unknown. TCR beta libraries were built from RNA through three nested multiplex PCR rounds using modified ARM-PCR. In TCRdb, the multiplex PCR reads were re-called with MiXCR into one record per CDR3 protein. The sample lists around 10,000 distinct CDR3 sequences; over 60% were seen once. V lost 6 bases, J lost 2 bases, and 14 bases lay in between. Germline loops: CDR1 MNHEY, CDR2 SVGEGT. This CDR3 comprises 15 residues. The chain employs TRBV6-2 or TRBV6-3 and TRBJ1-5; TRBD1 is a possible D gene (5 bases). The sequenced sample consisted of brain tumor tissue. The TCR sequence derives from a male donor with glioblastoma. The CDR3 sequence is CASSLRVGGNQPQHF. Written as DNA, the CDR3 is TGTGCCAGCAGCCTCAGGGTGGGCGGCAATCAGCCCCAGCATTTT.